This TCR beta chain was obtained from a study of OX40 agonist ivuxolimab in advanced cancers. Study-wide results and limits: Expanded peripheral T cell antigen specificity was not determined.

Repertoires were generated with immunoSEQ multiplex PCR, while TCRdb's copy carries only in-frame clones and drops some. The sample has about 67,000 clones, 87% seen once. The CDR3 is 17 amino acids. Trimming cost V 6 bases and J 2 bases; bases outside gene matches: 15. Germline-derived CDR1 and CDR2 are ENHRY and SYGVKD. Note on this clone: Its antigen is not identified.

The chain couples TRBV10-3 to TRBJ1-2; 7 bases are shared with TRBD1. The sequences come from CD4+ or CD8+ T cells sorted from blood, collected in a trial of the OX40 agonist ivuxolimab. This sequence originates from an adult with an advanced solid tumor such as melanoma, head and neck, liver or kidney cancer. The CDR3: CAISNPGQTPRNYGYTF. For the CDR3, the DNA is TGTGCCATCAGCAACCCGGGACAGACCCCCCGAAACTATGGCTACACCTTC.